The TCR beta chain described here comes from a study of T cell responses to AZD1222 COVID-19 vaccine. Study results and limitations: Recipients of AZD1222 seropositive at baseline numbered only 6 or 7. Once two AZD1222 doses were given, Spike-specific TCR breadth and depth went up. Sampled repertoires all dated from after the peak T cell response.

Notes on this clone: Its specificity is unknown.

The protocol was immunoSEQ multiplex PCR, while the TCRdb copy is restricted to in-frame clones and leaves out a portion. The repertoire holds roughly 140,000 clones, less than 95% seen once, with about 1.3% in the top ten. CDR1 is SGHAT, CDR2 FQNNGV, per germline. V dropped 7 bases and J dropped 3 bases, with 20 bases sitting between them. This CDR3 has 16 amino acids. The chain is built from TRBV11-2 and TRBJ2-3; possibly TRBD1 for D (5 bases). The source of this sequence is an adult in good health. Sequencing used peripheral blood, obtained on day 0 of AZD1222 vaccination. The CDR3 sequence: CASNPSLGAVTDTQYF. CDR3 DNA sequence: TGTGCCAGCAACCCCTCGTTAGGGGCCGTTACAGATACGCAGTATTTT.